This T cell receptor (beta chain) was profiled in a study of T-cell memory formation after mild COVID-19. TCRdb itself ran the 5' RACE reads through MiXCR, one entry per CDR3 protein. The sample holds under 300,000 distinct CDR3 sequences, less than 20% seen once. Trimming removed 4 bases at V and 3 bases at J, with 12 bases between. The CDR3 spans 14 residues. CDR1 is SGDLS, CDR2 YYNGEE, per germline. This receptor was taken from a man younger than 30 who had mild COVID-19 (a few samples of this study predate the infection). Cell type and time point are not known. Sequencing input: PBMCs or a T cell subset sorted from them (not recorded which). This sequence joins TRBV9 and TRBJ2-3; D is uncertain. The CDR3 sequence: CASSLTLRTDTQYF. CDR3 in DNA: TGTGCCAGCAGCCTGACCCTTCGGACAGATACGCAGTATTTT.